The entry that follows covers one T cell receptor beta chain sequence. Its specific antigen is unknown. Base qualities are not at hand, and no much larger clone is one base apart. This entry comes from a study of PD-L1 blockade in urothelial cancer (dated by TCRdb to the late 2010s). At the level of the whole study: Therapy was started at some point between 2014 and 2016 for all patients, and atezolizumab 1,200 mg was administered intravenously every 3 weeks. An ECOG performance status of 0 or 1 was recorded for the patients, and 0 to 3 prior chemotherapy regimens had been received by the patients. About nine tenths of the roughly 29 patients were males with bladder-origin urothelial cancer, and about 65% of the 29 reported a prior smoking history. Blood samples yielded a median of around 140,000 T cells and around 80,000 unique TCRs, with median clonality 0.080. In the same patients, pretreatment tumors underwent whole exome sequencing and RNA sequencing in addition to TCR sequencing. Blood samples were analyzed at two time points: 3 weeks after treatment start (second dose) and 6 weeks after treatment start. The study was an exploratory multi-omic analysis of somatic, immune and clinical correlates of response to PD-L1 blockade with atezolizumab in urothelial cancer. Several patients achieved durable clinical benefit and approximately 20 did not. Pretreatment tumor samples, along with matched peripheral blood collected serially before and after atezolizumab treatment, underwent TCR sequencing. Durable clinical benefit meant progression-free survival longer than 6 months, and TCR features were also tested against progression-free and overall survival. Some 29 patients had pretreatment blood TCR-seq, around 25 had at least one posttreatment blood collection, and around 25 had tumor TCR-seq. General findings and caveats noted by the study authors: Because of the small sample size (n of about 29) and the many exploratory analyses performed, the results are intended to be regarded as hypothesis-generating. At 3 weeks after the start of treatment, tumor-associated TCR clones in peripheral blood had expanded more in patients with durable benefit (n of about 20, p = 0.022). Improved progression-free and overall survival was found to be associated with pretreatment peripheral blood TCR clonality below the median.

Synthetic TCR analog templates were spiked into each PCR so that absolute template abundance could be estimated from read counts. TCRbeta CDR3 regions were amplified from genomic DNA with bias-controlled V and J gene primers using the immunoSEQ assay. Sequencing of rearranged TCRbeta segments was performed at approximately 20X coverage. For the original study's pipeline: Sequencing errors were corrected by clustering, and CDR3s were annotated against IMGT so that V, D and J genes could be assigned. Downstream analyses used only productive TCRbeta rearrangements and left out out-of-frame or stop-codon sequences. Clonality was calculated as one minus the Shannon entropy normalized by the log of the number of unique productive sequences. Fisher's exact test with Benjamini-Hochberg correction, using a cutoff of adjusted p below 0.01, was how clones that differed between time points or between blood and tumor were identified. TCRdb limited this immuneACCESS table to in-frame rearrangements with V and J called. A share of clones is missing; checked studies link under half to unresolved V genes, and the rest is unexplained. V and J calls and clone size are as listed in that table; D and trimming were resolved from the DNA. Present in this sample are 100,000 or so clones, around 82% of which were seen just once. Around 2.4% of the sample is taken by the ten largest.

A total of 29 patients with locally advanced or metastatic urothelial carcinoma, treated at Memorial Sloan Kettering on a trial protocol, made up the cohort. Peripheral blood mononuclear cells were collected pretreatment and during treatment, with between 1 and 8 total time points obtained per patient. The Qiagen DNeasy Blood extraction kit was used to purify genomic DNA from total PBMCs and from tumor samples. PBMCs were collected pretreatment and during treatment, and were isolated and stored as previously described. CDR1 SGHRS and CDR2 YFSETQ were looked up in the germline V gene. Measured from the cysteine to the phenylalanine, the CDR3 is 16 residues long. The read is trimmed to its CDR3 DNA, 48 bases read in frame from base 1. V is shortened by 0 bases, J by 1 base, and the region joining them spans 11 bases.

The sequence is built from TRBV5-1 and TRBJ2-1; TRBD2 is a possible D gene, resting on 6 matching bases. This TCR came from a man aged 45-60 years with urothelial cancer. The source was PBMCs, collected around atezolizumab (anti-PD-L1) treatment. This receptor has the CDR3 CASSLGGSGSYNEQFF. The sequenced DNA is TGCGCCAGCAGCTTGGGTGGTAGCGGATCCTACAATGAGCAGTTCTTC.